This paragraph reports one T cell receptor beta chain. What it binds is not known. Trimming pared 9 bases from V and 1 base from J, leaving 13 bases between. The CDR3 is made up of 14 amino acids. The germline V gene has CDR1 MDHEN and CDR2 SYDVKM. Researchers ran the PCR with 60 Vbeta and 13 Jbeta primers. Assay used: immunoSEQ multiplex PCR; TCRdb lists only in-frame clones, some missing. This table holds 120,000 to 150,000 clones, 70% to 80% found once. The data belong to a study of cytomegalovirus exposure and HLA in healthy donors. Study-level points and caveats: CMV antigen specificity was confirmed in vitro for a few CMV-associated chains. According to the study, 150 to 200 TCR beta chains were cytomegalovirus-associated.

The specimen was PBMCs. The origin of this receptor is a female donor in good health and CMV-seronegative. The V and J genes are TRBV28 and TRBJ1-5; a weak D match, TRBD1 (5 bases). In DNA form, the CDR3 reads TGTGCCAGTTTACCGGGACTCAGCAATCAGCCCCAGCATTTT. This sequence encodes CASLPGLSNQPQHF.